These 10 T cell receptor beta chains came from one sample sequenced in a study of blood T cells in healthy people across ages. Next came a second PCR, run for roughly 6 to 11 cycles, which used a sample-barcoded 5' primer along with a J-beta primer mix. TCRdb reprocessed the 5' RACE reads with MiXCR, giving one entry per CDR3 protein. The sample holds some 1.5 million distinct CDR3 sequences, roughly 30% seen once. Sequencing was carried out using blood. Every receptor here comes from a woman under 40 in good health.

This clonotype was seen ten or more times. The chain is built from TRBV6-5 and TRBJ2-7, with 8 bases fitting TRBD2. The CDR3 runs 14 residues. Germline CDR1 and CDR2: MNHEY and SVGAGI. Trimming cost V 7 bases and J 3 bases; bases outside gene matches: 8. Here the CDR3 DNA reads TGTGCCAGCACTGGCGGGGGGAGTCGCTACGAGCAGTACTTC. Protein sequence: CASTGGGSRYEQYF.

This chain links TRBV12-3 or TRBV12-4 with TRBJ2-2; 8 bases map to TRBD1. This CDR3 is 15 amino acids long. The J segment lost 6 bases and the V segment lost 6 bases, leaving 9 bases of the junction unmatched. The CDR3 DNA sequence: TGTGCCAGCAGCCGTGGGACAGGCAGTTCCGGGGAGCTGTTTTTT. The encoded protein is CASSRGTGSSGELFF.

This sequence joins TRBV20-1 and TRBJ2-3; D gene ambiguous. This CDR3 has 14 amino acids. Germline values: CDR1 DFQATT, CDR2 SNEGSKA (reference sequence). V was shortened by 6 bases and J by 2 bases, with 15 bases between the two germline ends. The CDR3 protein is CSAPPLENTDTQYF. DNA of the CDR3: TGCAGTGCCCCACCCCTAGAGAACACAGATACGCAGTATTTT.

The CDR3 DNA sequence: TGCAGCGTTCTTCGAGGAGCGGGAGGACTTGGAAACACAGATACGCAGTATTTT. Protein product: CSVLRGAGGLGNTDTQYF. The chain links TRBV29-1 to TRBJ2-3; 9 bases are a match to TRBD2. This CDR3 contains 18 residues. CDR1 SQVTM and CDR2 ANQGSEA come from the germline V gene. With V trimmed by 5 bases and J by 2 bases, 17 bases remained unmatched.

This clonotype was observed many times. The chain combines TRBV20-1 with TRBJ2-3; D gene ambiguous. Trimming removed 4 bases from V and 13 bases from J, with 12 bases in between. CDR3 length: 10 residues. Germline CDR1 and CDR2: DFQATT and SNEGSKA (reference sequence). CDR3 sequence reads: CSATQNKEYF. In DNA, the CDR3 is TGCAGTGCTACGCAGAATAAGGAGTATTTT.

A word on this clonotype: Relative to the germline gene, one junction end is altered; a read error may explain this. V gene TRBV28 combines with J gene TRBJ2-1; D is uncertain. Looked up from germline, CDR1 is MDHEN and CDR2 is SYDVKM. The CDR3 totals 15 residues. The CDR3 DNA reads as TGTGCCAGCAGTTCGGTATTAGTCTATGGGAATGAGCAGTTCTTT. Translating it yields CASSSVLVYGNEQFF.

This clonotype has just a few counts. V and J are TRBV10-3 and TRBJ1-5; the D is unclear. The CDR3 contains 14 residues. Trimming left V 4 bases short and J 7 bases short, with 14 bases between. The V gene's germline CDR1 is ENHRY and CDR2 SYGVKD. The chain's CDR3 is CAISGDLNGQPQHF. CDR3 coding DNA: TGTGCCATCAGTGGCGACTTAAACGGGCAGCCCCAGCATTTT.

This clonotype appeared a few times. CDR3 coding DNA: TGTGCCAGCAGCGGGCCAGGAACAGATACGCAGTATTTT. Its protein product is CASSGPGTDTQYF. The chain is built from TRBV7-9 and TRBJ2-3, with D unclear. From germline, CDR1 is SEHNR and CDR2 FQNEAQ (reference sequence). Trimming removed 5 bases from V and 3 bases from J, with 9 bases in between. CDR3 size: 13 residues.

As DNA, the CDR3 is TGTGCCACCACCCGGACAGTATCTAACTATGGCTACACCTTC. It specifies CATTRTVSNYGYTF. The V and J genes are TRBV6-5 and TRBJ1-2; possible D gene TRBD1, 6 bases. This CDR3 has 14 amino acids. The ends were cut back, 10 bases at V and 0 bases at J, with 15 bases in the middle. Per germline, CDR1 MNHEY and CDR2 SVGAGI.

This clonotype was detected a few times. CDR3 bases: TGTGCCAGCTCACCCTCTAGCGCGGAGGGTACGCAGTATTTT. It is translated as CASSPSSAEGTQYF. The chain couples TRBV18 to TRBJ2-3, with a tentative D call TRBD2 (6 bases). The V end was cut by 3 bases, the J end by 8 bases, with 15 bases between. CDR1 and CDR2 from the germline V gene are KGHSH and LQKENI. This CDR3 is 14 amino acids long.